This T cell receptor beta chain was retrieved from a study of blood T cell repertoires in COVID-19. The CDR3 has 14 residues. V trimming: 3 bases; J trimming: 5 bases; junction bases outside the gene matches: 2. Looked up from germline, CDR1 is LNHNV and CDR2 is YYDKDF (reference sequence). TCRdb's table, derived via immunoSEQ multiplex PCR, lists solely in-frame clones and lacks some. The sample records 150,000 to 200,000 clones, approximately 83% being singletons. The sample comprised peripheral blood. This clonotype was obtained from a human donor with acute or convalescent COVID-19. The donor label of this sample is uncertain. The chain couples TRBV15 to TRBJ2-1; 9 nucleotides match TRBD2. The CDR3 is CATSRGLANNEQFF. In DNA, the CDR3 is TGTGCCACCAGCAGGGGACTAGCAAACAATGAGCAGTTCTTC.